This TCR beta chain was retrieved from a study of persistence of HIV-infected CD4 T cells. This CDR3 has 13 residues. V lost 2 bases and J lost 5; bases outside the gene matches: 1. Germline lookup yields CDR1 SGDLS and CDR2 YYNGEE. This nonspecific control used anti-CD3/anti-CD28 bead stimulation of CD4+ T cells. Sorting selected CD4+ T cells upregulating both CD40 ligand and CD69. These HIV-1-infected adults initiated suppressive ART in chronic infection. For around 18 hours, CD8-depleted PBMCs received anti-CD28/CD49d costimulation, a CD40-blocking antibody and enfuvirtide. The libraries were made with immunoSEQ version 4 in survey mode. Template was genomic DNA at approximately 10 ng/uL, with up to roughly 1 ug used per sample. The method was immunoSEQ multiplex PCR; TCRdb's version includes in-frame clones alone and lacks a portion of them. The sample lists about 45,000 clones; about 88% were seen once.

A word on this clone: Its matching antigen is unknown.

Study-level findings and limits: TCR analyses could not target the rare provirus-carrying CMV-responding cells.

The chain is built from TRBV9 and TRBJ1-2, with 9 bases fitting TRBD1. This clonotype was obtained from an adult woman with HIV who was CMV-seropositive. The input for sequencing was CD4+ T cells sorted from PBMCs after roughly 18-hour stimulation, taken from a patient who received antiretroviral therapy. CDR3 sequence: CASSVGQGYGYTF. The CDR3 nucleotides read TGTGCCAGCAGCGTCGGACAGGGGTATGGCTACACCTTC.